The next 21 T cell receptor beta chains were all read from a single sample in a study of shared clonotypes between healthy human individuals. TCRdb's copy holds only in-frame clones and misses some; the assay was immunoSEQ multiplex PCR. In the table there are 1,400,000 or so clones, approximately 98.5% of which are singletons. Sequencing was carried out using naive CD4+ T cells sorted from blood. The subset was: CD45RA+ positively selected. These receptors all come from a man between 25 and 39 years old in good health.

This sequence joins TRBV19 and TRBJ2-3; TRBD2 matches at 13 bases. V was pared by 4 bases and J by 5 bases, with 6 bases of the junction left unmatched. The CDR3 is made up of 16 amino acids. CDR1 and CDR2 from the germline V gene are LNHDA and SQIVND (reference sequence). The CDR3 DNA is TGTGCCAGTAGTACCCGGACTAGCGGGAGTAGAGATACGCAGTATTTT. Translating it yields CASSTRTSGSRDTQYF.

The genes are TRBV28 and TRBJ1-1; D remains unclear. Per germline, CDR1 MDHEN and CDR2 SYDVKM. The V end was cut by 7 bases, the J end by 7 bases, with 10 bases between. The CDR3 runs 11 residues. The CDR3 spells CASKSRLEAFF. The DNA of the CDR3 is TGTGCCAGCAAATCAAGGCTTGAAGCTTTCTTT.

DNA for the CDR3: TGTGCCAGCAGCGTAGCTAACGGGCCCCAGCATTTT. Residues: CASSVANGPQHF. The rearrangement uses TRBV9 and TRBJ1-5; no clear D gene. The ends were cut back, 0 bases at V and 9 bases at J, with 7 bases in the middle. CDR1 and CDR2 (germline): SGDLS, YYNGEE. The CDR3 spans 12 residues.

V is TRBV19 and J is TRBJ2-7; the match to TRBD1 covers 8 bases. Losses at the gene ends were 3 bases for V and 6 bases for J; bases not matched to a gene: 10. This CDR3 is built from 15 residues. In germline, CDR1 is LNHDA, CDR2 SQIVND (reference sequence). The CDR3 protein is CASSMGQALRGEQYF. Here the CDR3 DNA reads TGTGCCAGTAGTATGGGACAGGCCTTAAGAGGCGAGCAGTACTTC.

The DNA of the CDR3 is TGTGCCAGCAGCTACTCTACTATAGGCTCTAATGAAAAACTGTTTTTT. Residues: CASSYSTIGSNEKLFF. The V and J genes are TRBV11-2 and TRBJ1-4; D is unresolved. Trimming shortened V by 4 bases and J by 3 bases, and 15 bases separated the two germline ends. CDR1 SGHAT and CDR2 FQNNGV come from the germline V gene. The CDR3 extends over 16 amino acids.

The chain carries TRBV5-4 and TRBJ2-1, with 8 bases lining up with TRBD2. The CDR3 is made up of 15 amino acids. V lost 4 bases to trimming and J lost 4 bases; unmatched junction nucleotides: 7. Germline V gene sequence: CDR1 SGHNT, CDR2 YYREEE (reference sequence). CDR3 DNA: TGTGCCAGCAGCGAAGGTAGCGGGACATACAATGAGCAGTTCTTC. This sequence encodes CASSEGSGTYNEQFF.

The rearrangement uses TRBV5-1 and TRBJ1-2; 12 bases are shared with TRBD1. Trimming cost V 1 base and J 7 bases; bases outside gene matches: 5. Per the germline V gene, CDR1 is SGHRS and CDR2 is YFSETQ. The CDR3 length is 15 residues. CDR3 in amino acids: CASSLRDRGPGGYTF. The CDR3 DNA follows: TGCGCCAGCAGCTTGCGGGACAGGGGGCCCGGTGGCTACACCTTC.

This clone came up once. This specimen includes other DNA sequences encoding the same CDR3. The chain is built from TRBV11-2 and TRBJ1-5; D perhaps matches TRBD1 (5 bases). The CDR3 is made up of 14 amino acids. Germline loops: CDR1 SGHAT, CDR2 FQNNGV. Trimming stripped 0 bases from V and 4 bases from J, with 7 bases between. The CDR3 DNA sequence: TGTGCCAGCAGCTTAGATGGGGGGAATCAGCCCCAGCATTTT. It is translated as CASSLDGGNQPQHF.

The genes are TRBV15 and TRBJ2-3; D uncertain. Trimming left V 0 bases short and J 6 bases short, with 7 bases between. Per germline, CDR1 LNHNV and CDR2 YYDKDF (reference sequence). The CDR3 covers 13 residues. The CDR3 coding sequence is TGTGCCACCAGCAGAGAAGTCGCGGATACGCAGTATTTT. Protein sequence: CATSREVADTQYF.

The V call is TRBV10-3, the J call TRBJ2-7; 7 bases align to TRBD1. The germline CDR1 and CDR2 sequences are ENHRY and SYGVKD. The J segment lost 1 base and the V segment lost 3 bases, leaving 12 bases of the junction unmatched. The CDR3 runs to 17 residues. This CDR3 is CAISDPIGQATSYEQYF. In DNA, the CDR3 is TGTGCCATCAGTGACCCGATCGGACAGGCGACGTCCTACGAGCAGTACTTC.

This chain uses TRBV23-1 with TRBJ2-5, with 14 bases aligning to TRBD2. TRBV23-1 is reported as an ORF; its role is uncertain. The V and J ends lost 7 bases and 5 bases, in that order; junction bases with no gene match: 12. This CDR3 region has 17 residues. The CDR3 coding sequence is TGCGCCAGCAAAGACTCTGGACTAGCGGGAGGTGACGAGACCCAGTACTTC. Translating it yields CASKDSGLAGGDETQYF.

The chain combines TRBV7-2 with TRBJ2-7, with D possibly being TRBD2 (6 bases). This CDR3 is built from 15 residues. V shed 1 base and J shed 9 bases, with 19 bases lying between them. Germline CDR1 reads SGHTA; CDR2 reads FQGNSA. The CDR3 nucleotides are TGTGCCAGCAGCTTAGTCCTTCTCGGGAGTAGGGTGCAGTACTTC. Protein product: CASSLVLLGSRVQYF.

V gene TRBV7-2 combines with J gene TRBJ2-3, with 7 bases fitting TRBD2. With 6 bases clipped from V and 4 bases from J, the junction kept 10 bases outside the gene matches. The CDR3 runs to 15 residues. CDR1 is SGHTA and CDR2 is FQGNSA in the germline V gene. CDR3 coding DNA: TGTGCCAGCAGAGCCTACGGCGGGAGACCAGATACGCAGTATTTT. Its translation: CASRAYGGRPDTQYF.

The chain recombines TRBV11-2 with TRBJ2-7, with D hard to call. This CDR3 contains 13 residues. The ends were cut back, 4 bases at V and 2 bases at J, with 9 bases in the middle. Germline CDR1 is SGHAT and CDR2 is FQNNGV. CDR3 bases: TGTGCCAGCAGCTCTGGGATCACCTACGAGCAGTACTTC. Its protein is CASSSGITYEQYF.

The chain links TRBV6-5 to TRBJ2-3; D gene uncertain. Per the germline V gene, CDR1 is MNHEY and CDR2 is SVGAGI. Trimming took 1 base from V and 4 from J, leaving 9 bases between them. There are 14 residues in the CDR3. The CDR3 region is CASSYFQKSDTQYF. The CDR3 DNA sequence: TGTGCCAGCAGTTACTTCCAGAAATCAGATACGCAGTATTTT.

The chain is built from TRBV9 and TRBJ2-3; the D is unclear. The CDR3 is 17 residues long. Germline V lookup: CDR1 SGDLS, CDR2 YYNGEE. V was shortened by 2 bases and J by 0 bases, with 16 bases between the two germline ends. CDR3 DNA: TGTGCCAGCAGCGTGTCAAGACATCTAACTAGCACAGATACGCAGTATTTT. This sequence encodes CASSVSRHLTSTDTQYF. The whole variable domain, remainder taken from reference TRBV9 and TRBJ2-3, is DSGVTQTPKHLITATGQRVTLRCSPRSGDLSVYWYQQSLDQGLQFLIQYYNGEERAKGNILERFSAQQFPDLHSELNLSSLELGDSALYFCASSVSRHLTSTDTQYFGPGTRLTVL.

The V call is TRBV5-8, the J call TRBJ1-5; the D is unclear. Germline CDR1 SGHTS, CDR2 YDEGEE. This CDR3 has 14 residues. The germline V and J ends were trimmed by 5 bases and 4 bases, with 13 bases remaining between them. In DNA, the CDR3 is TGTGCCAGCAGTCGAGAGGTTAAGAATCAGCCCCAGCATTTT. Translated: CASSREVKNQPQHF.

The gene calls are TRBV10-3 and TRBJ2-3; D assignment may be TRBD1 or TRBD2 (6 bases each). V was cut by 10 bases and J by 2 bases, with 16 bases left in between. This CDR3 contains 14 residues. CDR1 and CDR2 (germline): ENHRY, SYGVKD. CDR3 DNA: TGTGCCAGCCGGACTCCGGGGGCCACAGATACGCAGTATTTT. This codes for CASRTPGATDTQYF.

This clone was seen just once. The chain recombines TRBV4-3 with TRBJ2-3, with 13 bases fitting TRBD2. Germline trimming cut 5 bases from V and 5 bases from J; bases unmatched to any gene: 10. Per germline, CDR1 LGHNA and CDR2 YSLEER. This CDR3 has 17 amino acids. The CDR3 bases are TGCGCCAGCAGCGCAACCCCAGGGACTAGCGGGGTAGATACGCAGTATTTT. Translation gives CASSATPGTSGVDTQYF.

The chain recombines TRBV5-4 with TRBJ2-3; maybe TRBD2 (6 bases). The CDR3 runs 17 residues. V lost 2 bases, J lost 3 bases, and 19 bases lay in between. The germline CDR1 and CDR2 sequences are SGHNT and YYREEE (reference sequence). CDR3: CASSFPPLRGKTDTQYF. The CDR3, as DNA: TGTGCCAGCAGCTTCCCCCCACTCCGCGGGAAGACAGATACGCAGTATTTT.

The chain uses TRBV7-9 and TRBJ1-2; D is undetermined. Trimming removed 1 base at V and 3 bases at J, with 9 bases between. Germline CDR1 reads SEHNR; CDR2 reads FQNEAQ (reference sequence). This CDR3 contains 14 residues. Here the CDR3 reads CASSLDLLHYGYTF. CDR3 nucleotide sequence: TGTGCCAGCAGCTTAGACCTGCTGCACTATGGCTACACCTTC.